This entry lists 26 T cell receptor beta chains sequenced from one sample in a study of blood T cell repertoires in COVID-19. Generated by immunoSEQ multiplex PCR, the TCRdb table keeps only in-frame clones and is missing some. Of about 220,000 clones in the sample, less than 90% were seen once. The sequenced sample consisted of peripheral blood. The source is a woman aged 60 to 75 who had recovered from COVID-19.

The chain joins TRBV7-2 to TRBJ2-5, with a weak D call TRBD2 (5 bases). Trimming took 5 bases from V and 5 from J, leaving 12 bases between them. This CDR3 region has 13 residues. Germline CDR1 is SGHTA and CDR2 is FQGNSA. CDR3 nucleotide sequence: TGTGCCAGCAGCGCTCTAGCATCGGAGACCCAGTACTTC. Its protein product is CASSALASETQYF.

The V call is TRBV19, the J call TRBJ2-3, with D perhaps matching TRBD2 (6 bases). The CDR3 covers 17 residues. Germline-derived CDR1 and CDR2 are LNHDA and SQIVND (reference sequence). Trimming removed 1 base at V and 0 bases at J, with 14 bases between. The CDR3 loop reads CASSIGWAGISTDTQYF. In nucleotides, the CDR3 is TGTGCCAGTAGTATAGGCTGGGCGGGGATAAGCACAGATACGCAGTATTTT.

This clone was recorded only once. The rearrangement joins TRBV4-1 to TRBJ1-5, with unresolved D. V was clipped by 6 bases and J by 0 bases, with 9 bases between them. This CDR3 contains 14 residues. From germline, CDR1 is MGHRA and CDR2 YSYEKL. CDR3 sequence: CASSEVNSNQPQHF. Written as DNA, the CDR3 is TGCGCCAGCAGTGAGGTTAATAGCAATCAGCCCCAGCATTTT.

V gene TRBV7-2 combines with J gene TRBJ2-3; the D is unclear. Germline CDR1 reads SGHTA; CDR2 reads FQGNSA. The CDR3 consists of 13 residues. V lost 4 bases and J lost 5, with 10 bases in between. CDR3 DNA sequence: TGTGCCAGCAGCTCCCTTGTCGGAGATACGCAGTATTTT. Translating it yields CASSSLVGDTQYF.

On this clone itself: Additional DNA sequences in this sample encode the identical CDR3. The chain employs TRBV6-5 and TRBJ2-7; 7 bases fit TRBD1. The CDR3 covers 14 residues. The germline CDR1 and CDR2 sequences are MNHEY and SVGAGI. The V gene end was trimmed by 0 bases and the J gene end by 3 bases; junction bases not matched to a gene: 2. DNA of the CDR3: TGTGCCAGCAGTTACTCCTCAGGGGGCTACGAGCAGTACTTC. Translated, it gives CASSYSSGGYEQYF.

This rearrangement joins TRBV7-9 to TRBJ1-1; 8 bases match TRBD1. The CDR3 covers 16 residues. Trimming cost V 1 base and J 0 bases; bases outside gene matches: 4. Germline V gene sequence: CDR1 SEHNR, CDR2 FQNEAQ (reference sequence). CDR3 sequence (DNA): TGTGCCAGCAGCTTAGACAGGGGGAGGTTGAACACTGAAGCTTTCTTT. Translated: CASSLDRGRLNTEAFF. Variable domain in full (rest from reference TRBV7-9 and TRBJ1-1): DTGVSQNPRHKITKRGQNVTFRCDPISEHNRLYWYRQTLGQGPEFLTYFQNEAQLEKSRLLSDRFSAERPKGSFSTLEIQRTEQGDSAMYLCASSLDRGRLNTEAFFGQGTRLTVV.

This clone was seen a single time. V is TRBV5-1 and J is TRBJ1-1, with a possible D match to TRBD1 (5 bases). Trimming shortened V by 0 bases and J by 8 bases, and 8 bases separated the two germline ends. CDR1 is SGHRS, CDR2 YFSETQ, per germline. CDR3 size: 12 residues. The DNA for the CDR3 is TGCGCCAGCAGCTTGGGTGACAGAGAAGCTTTCTTT. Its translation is CASSLGDREAFF. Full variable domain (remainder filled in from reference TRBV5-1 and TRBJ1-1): KAGVTQTPRYLIKTRGQQVTLSCSPISGHRSVSWYQQTPGQGLQFLFEYFSETQRNKGNFPGRFSGRQFSNSRSEMNVSTLELGDSALYLCASSLGDREAFFGQGTRLTVV.

This CDR3 reads CASSIIWRNEKLFF. The CDR3 DNA is TGTGCCAGTAGTATAATTTGGAGAAATGAAAAACTGTTTTTT. The chain employs TRBV19 and TRBJ1-4, with unresolved D. Trimming took off 2 bases at V and 5 bases at J, with 9 bases between the two ends. CDR1 and CDR2 from the germline V gene are LNHDA and SQIVND (reference sequence). The CDR3 spans 14 residues. The complete variable domain, with remaining parts taken from reference TRBV19 and TRBJ1-4, reads DGGITQSPKYLFRKEGQNVTLSCEQNLNHDAMYWYRQDPGQGLRLIYYSQIVNDFQKGDIAEGYSVSREKKESFPLTVTSAQKNPTAFYLCASSIIWRNEKLFFGSGTQLSVL.

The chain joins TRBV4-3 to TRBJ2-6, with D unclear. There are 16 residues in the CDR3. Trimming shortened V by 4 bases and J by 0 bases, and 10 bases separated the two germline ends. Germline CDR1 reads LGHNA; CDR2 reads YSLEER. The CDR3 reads CASSPRFSSGANVLTF. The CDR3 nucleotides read TGCGCCAGCAGCCCCAGGTTCTCCTCTGGGGCCAACGTCCTGACTTTC.

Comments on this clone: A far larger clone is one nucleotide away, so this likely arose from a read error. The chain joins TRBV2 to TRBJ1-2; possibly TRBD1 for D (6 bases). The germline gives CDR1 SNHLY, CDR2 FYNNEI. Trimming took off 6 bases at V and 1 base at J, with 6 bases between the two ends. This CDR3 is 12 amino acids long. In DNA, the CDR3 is TGTGCCAGCAGGGACAGTAACTATGGCTACACCTTC. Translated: CASRDSNYGYTF.

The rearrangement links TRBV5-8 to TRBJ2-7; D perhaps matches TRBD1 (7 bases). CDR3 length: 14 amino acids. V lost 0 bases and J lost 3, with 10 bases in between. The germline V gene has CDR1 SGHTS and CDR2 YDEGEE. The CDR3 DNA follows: TGTGCCAGCAGCTTGGGGCAGGGGGGCTACGAGCAGTACTTC. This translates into CASSLGQGGYEQYF.

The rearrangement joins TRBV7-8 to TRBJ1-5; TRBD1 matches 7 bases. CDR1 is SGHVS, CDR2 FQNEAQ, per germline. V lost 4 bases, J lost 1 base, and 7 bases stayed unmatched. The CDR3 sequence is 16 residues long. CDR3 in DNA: TGTGCCAGCAGCTCCGGACAGGACGGAAGCAATCAGCCCCAGCATTTT. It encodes CASSSGQDGSNQPQHF.

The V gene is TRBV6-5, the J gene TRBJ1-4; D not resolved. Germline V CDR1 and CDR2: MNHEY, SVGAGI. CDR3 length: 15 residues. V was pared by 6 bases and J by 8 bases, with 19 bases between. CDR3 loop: CASRGPLGSWEKLFF. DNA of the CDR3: TGTGCCAGCAGAGGACCATTGGGGAGTTGGGAAAAACTGTTTTTT.

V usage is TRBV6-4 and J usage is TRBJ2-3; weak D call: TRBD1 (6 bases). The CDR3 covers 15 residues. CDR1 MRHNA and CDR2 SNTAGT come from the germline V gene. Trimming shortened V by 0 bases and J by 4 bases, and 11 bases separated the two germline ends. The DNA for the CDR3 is TGTGCCAGCAGTGACTCGACCGCAGGGGCAGATACGCAGTATTTT. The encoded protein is CASSDSTAGADTQYF.

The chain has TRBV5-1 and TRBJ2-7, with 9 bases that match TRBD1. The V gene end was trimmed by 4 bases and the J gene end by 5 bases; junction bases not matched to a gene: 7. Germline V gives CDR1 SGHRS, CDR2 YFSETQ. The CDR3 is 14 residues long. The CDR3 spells CASSAGTGLHEQYF. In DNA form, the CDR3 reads TGCGCCAGCAGCGCCGGGACAGGGTTACACGAGCAGTACTTC.

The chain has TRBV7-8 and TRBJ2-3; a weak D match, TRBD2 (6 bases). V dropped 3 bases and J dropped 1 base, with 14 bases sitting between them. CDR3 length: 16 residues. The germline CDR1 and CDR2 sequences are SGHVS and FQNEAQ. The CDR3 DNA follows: TGTGCCAGCAGCTTGGGGCGGGGAATTCGCACAGATACGCAGTATTTT. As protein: CASSLGRGIRTDTQYF.

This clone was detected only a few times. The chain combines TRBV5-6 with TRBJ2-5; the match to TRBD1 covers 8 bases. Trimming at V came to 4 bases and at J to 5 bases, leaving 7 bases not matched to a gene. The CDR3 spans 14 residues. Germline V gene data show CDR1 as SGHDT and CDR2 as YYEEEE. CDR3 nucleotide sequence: TGTGCCAGCAGCGACGGACAGGGTGGGGAGACCCAGTACTTC. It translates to CASSDGQGGETQYF.

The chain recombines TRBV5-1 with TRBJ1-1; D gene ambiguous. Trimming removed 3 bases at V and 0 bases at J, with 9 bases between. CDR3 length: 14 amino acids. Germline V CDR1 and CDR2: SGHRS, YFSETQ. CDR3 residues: CASSYRSLNTEAFF. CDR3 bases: TGCGCCAGCAGCTATCGGTCCTTGAACACTGAAGCTTTCTTT.

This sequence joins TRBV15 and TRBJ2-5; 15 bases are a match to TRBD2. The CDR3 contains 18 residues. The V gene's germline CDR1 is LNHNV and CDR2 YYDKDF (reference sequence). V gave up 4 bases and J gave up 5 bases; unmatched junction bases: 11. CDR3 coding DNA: TGTGCCACCAGCACTCAGGGGACTAGCGGGGGGTTTACGGAGACCCAGTACTTC. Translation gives CATSTQGTSGGFTETQYF.

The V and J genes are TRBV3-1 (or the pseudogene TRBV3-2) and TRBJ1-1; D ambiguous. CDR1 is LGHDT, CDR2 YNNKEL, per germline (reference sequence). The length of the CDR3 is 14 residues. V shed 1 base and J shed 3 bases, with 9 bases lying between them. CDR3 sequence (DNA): TGTGCCAGCAGCCAAGGGGCAGCCTACACTGAAGCTTTCTTT. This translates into CASSQGAAYTEAFF.

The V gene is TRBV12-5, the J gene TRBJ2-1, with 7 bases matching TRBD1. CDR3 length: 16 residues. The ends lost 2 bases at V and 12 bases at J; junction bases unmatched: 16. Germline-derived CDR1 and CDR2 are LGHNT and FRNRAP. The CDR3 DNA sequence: TGTGCTAGTGGTTTGATGACAGGGAGCCCTCACAGGATGCAGTTCTTC. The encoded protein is CASGLMTGSPHRMQFF.

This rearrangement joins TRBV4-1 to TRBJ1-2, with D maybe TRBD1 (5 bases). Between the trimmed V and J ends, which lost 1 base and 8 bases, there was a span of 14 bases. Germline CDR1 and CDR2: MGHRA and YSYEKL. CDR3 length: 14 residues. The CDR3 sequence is CASSQVGDLKGYTF. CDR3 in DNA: TGCGCCAGCAGCCAAGTAGGGGACTTAAAAGGCTACACCTTC.

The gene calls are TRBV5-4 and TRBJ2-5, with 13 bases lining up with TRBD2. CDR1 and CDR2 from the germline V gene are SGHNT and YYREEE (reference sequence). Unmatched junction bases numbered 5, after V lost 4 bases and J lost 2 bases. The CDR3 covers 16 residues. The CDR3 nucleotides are TGTGCCAGCAGCCCCGGACTAGCGGGGGCGCAAGAGACCCAGTACTTC. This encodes CASSPGLAGAQETQYF.

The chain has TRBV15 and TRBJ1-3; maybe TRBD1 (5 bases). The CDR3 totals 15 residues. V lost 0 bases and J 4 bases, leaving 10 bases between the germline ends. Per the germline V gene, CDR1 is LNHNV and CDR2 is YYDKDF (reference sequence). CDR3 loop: CATSREGGGGNTIYF. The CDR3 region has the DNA TGTGCCACCAGCAGAGAGGGGGGAGGAGGAAACACCATATATTTT.

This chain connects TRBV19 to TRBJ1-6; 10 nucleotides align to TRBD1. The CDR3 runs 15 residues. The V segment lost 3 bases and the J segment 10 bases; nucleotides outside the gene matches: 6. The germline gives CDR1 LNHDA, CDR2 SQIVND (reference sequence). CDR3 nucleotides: TGTGCCAGTAGTATGGGGACAGGGGAAAGCTCACCCCTCCACTTT. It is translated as CASSMGTGESSPLHF. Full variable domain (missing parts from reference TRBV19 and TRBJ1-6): DGGITQSPKYLFRKEGQNVTLSCEQNLNHDAMYWYRQDPGQGLRLIYYSQIVNDFQKGDIAEGYSVSREKKESFPLTVTSAQKNPTAFYLCASSMGTGESSPLHFGNGTRLTVT.

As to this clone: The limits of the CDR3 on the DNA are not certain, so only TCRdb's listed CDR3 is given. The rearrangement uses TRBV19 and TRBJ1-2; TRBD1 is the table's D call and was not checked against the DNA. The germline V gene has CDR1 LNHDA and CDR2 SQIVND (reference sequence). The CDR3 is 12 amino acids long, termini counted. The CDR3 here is CASSIGWGGGAF.